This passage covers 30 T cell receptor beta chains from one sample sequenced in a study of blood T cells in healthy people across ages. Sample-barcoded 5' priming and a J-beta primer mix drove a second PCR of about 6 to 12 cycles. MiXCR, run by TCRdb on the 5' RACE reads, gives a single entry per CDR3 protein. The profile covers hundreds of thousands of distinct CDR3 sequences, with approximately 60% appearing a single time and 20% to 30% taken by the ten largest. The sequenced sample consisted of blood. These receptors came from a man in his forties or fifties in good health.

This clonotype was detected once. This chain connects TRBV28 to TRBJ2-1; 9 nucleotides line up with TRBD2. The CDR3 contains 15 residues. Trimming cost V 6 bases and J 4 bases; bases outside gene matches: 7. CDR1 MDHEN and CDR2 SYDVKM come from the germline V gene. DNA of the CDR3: TGTGCCAGCAGCCGTAGCGGGAGCCTTTACAATGAGCAGTTCTTC. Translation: CASSRSGSLYNEQFF.

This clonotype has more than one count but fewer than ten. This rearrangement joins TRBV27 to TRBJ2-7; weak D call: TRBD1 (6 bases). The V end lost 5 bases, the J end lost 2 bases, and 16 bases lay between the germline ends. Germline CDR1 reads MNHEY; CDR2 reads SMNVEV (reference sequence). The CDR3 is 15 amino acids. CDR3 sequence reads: CASSVGPTGTYEQYF. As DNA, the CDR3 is TGTGCCAGCAGTGTCGGGCCTACAGGGACCTACGAGCAGTACTTC.

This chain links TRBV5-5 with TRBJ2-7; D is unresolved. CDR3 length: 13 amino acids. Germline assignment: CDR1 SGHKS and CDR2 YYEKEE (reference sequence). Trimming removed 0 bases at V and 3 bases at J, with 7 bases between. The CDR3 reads CASSLEGRYEQYF. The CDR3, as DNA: TGTGCCAGCAGCTTGGAGGGCCGCTACGAGCAGTACTTC. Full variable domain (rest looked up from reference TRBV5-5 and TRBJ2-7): DAGVTQSPTHLIKTRGQQVTLRCSPISGHKSVSWYQQVLGQGPQFIFQYYEKEERGRGNFPDRFSARQFPNYSSELNVNALLLGDSALYLCASSLEGRYEQYFGPGTRLTVT.

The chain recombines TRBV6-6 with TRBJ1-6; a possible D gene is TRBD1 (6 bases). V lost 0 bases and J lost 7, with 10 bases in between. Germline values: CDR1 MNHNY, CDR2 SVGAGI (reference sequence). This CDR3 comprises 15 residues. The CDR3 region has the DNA TGTGCCAGCAGTTACTCGGCAGGACAGAATTCACCCCTCCACTTT. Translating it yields CASSYSAGQNSPLHF.

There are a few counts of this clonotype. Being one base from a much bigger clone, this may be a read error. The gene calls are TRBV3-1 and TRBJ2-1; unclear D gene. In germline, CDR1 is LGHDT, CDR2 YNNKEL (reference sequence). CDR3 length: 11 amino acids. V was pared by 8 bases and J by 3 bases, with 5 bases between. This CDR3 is CASRLYNEQFF. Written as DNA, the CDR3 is TGTGCCAGCCGCCTCTACAATGAGCAGTTCTTC.

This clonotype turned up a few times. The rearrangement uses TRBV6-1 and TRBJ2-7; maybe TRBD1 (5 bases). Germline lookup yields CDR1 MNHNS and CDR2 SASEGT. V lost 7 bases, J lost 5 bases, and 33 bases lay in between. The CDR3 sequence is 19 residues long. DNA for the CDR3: TGTGCCAGCACCACCAAGCCCCCCTCGGTCTCGGGCAGGGCCCACGAGCAGTACTTC. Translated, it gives CASTTKPPSVSGRAHEQYF.

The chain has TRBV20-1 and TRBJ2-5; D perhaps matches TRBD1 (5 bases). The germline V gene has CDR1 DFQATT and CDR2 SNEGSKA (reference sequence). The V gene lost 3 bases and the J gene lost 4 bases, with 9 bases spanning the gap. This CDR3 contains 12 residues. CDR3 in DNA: TGCAGTGCTAGCTACCAGGGAGAGACCCAGTACTTC. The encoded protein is CSASYQGETQYF.

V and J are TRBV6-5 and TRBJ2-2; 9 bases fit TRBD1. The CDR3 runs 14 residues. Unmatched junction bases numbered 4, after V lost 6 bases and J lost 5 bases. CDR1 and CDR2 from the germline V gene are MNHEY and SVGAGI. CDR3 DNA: TGTGCCAGCAGACGGGACAGGGAAACCGGGGAGCTGTTTTTT. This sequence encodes CASRRDRETGELFF.

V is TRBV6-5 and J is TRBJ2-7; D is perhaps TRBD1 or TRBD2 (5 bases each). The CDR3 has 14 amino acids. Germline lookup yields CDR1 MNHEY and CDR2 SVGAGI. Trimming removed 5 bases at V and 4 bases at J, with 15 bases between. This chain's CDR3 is CASSDGKRGYEQYF. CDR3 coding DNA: TGTGCCAGCAGTGACGGGAAAAGGGGTTACGAGCAGTACTTC.

CDR3 nucleotides: TGCAGTGCTAGAGTAGCGGGAGGACTCCCCAATGAGCAGTTCTTC. Residues: CSARVAGGLPNEQFF. This chain joins TRBV20-1 and TRBJ2-1, with 10 bases fitting TRBD2. Per the germline V gene, CDR1 is DFQATT and CDR2 is SNEGSKA (reference sequence). V trimming: 1 base; J trimming: 6 bases; junction bases outside the gene matches: 6. There are 15 residues in the CDR3.

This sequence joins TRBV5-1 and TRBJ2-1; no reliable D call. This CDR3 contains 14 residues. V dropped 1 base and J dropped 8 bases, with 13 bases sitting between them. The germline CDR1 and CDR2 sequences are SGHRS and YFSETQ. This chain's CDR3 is CASSLLGYGDEQFF. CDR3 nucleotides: TGCGCCAGCAGCTTGTTAGGCTACGGAGATGAGCAGTTCTTC.

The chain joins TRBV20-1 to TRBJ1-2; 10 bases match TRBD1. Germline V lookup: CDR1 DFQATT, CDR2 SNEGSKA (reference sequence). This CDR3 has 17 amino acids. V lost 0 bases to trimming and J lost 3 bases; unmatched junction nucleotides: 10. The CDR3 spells CSARDPVGTGDYYGYTF. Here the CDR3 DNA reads TGCAGTGCTAGAGATCCGGTCGGGACAGGGGATTACTATGGCTACACCTTC.

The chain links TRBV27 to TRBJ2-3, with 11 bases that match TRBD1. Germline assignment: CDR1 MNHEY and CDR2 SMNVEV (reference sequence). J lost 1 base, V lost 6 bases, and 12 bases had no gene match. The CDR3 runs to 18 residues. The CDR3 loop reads CASSPRGQGVPRTDTQYF. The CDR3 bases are TGTGCCAGCAGCCCTAGGGGACAGGGGGTCCCGCGCACAGATACGCAGTATTTT.

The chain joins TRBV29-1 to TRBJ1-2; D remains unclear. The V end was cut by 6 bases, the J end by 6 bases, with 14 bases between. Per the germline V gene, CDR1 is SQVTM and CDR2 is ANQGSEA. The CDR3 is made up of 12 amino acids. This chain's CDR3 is CSVVGPTDGYTF. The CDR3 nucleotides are TGCAGCGTGGTGGGTCCGACGGATGGCTACACCTTC.

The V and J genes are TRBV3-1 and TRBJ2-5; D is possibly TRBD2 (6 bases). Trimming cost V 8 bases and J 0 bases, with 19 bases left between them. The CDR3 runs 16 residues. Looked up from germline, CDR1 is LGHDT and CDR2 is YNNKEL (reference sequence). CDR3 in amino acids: CASSPPGARYQETQYF. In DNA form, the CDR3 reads TGTGCCAGCTCACCACCGGGAGCGAGGTACCAAGAGACCCAGTACTTC.

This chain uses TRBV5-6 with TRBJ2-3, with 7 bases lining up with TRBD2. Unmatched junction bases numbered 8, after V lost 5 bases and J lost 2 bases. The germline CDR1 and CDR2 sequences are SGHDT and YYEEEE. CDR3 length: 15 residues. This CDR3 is CASRKCGGSTDTQYF. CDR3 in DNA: TGTGCCAGCAGAAAATGCGGGGGTTCCACAGATACGCAGTATTTT.

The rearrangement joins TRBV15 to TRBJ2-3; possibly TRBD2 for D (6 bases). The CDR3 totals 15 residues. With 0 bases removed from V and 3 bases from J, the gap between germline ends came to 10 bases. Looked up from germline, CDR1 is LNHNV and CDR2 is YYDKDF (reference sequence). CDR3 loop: CATSRDWGVTDTQYF. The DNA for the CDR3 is TGTGCCACCAGCAGAGATTGGGGGGTGACAGATACGCAGTATTTT.

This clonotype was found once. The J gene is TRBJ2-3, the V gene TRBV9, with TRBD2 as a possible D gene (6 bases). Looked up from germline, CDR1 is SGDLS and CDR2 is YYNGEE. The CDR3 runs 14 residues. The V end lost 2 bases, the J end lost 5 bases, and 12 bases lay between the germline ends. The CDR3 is CASSVGGSGDTQYF. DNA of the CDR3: TGTGCCAGCAGCGTTGGGGGTAGCGGAGATACGCAGTATTTT.

For the CDR3, the DNA is TGTGCCAGCACCCTCTCGGTCTCTCGGGGGAGCTCCTACAATGAGCAGTTCTTC. It codes for CASTLSVSRGSSYNEQFF. The J gene is TRBJ2-1, the V gene TRBV12-3 or TRBV12-4; maybe TRBD2 (6 bases). V was shortened by 7 bases and J by 0 bases, with 22 bases between the two germline ends. This CDR3 region has 18 residues.

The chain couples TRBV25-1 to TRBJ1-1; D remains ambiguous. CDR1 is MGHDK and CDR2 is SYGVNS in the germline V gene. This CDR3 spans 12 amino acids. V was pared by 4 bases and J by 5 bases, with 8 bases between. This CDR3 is CASSGSGTEAFF. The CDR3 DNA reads TGTGCCAGCAGTGGGAGTGGAACTGAAGCTTTCTTT.

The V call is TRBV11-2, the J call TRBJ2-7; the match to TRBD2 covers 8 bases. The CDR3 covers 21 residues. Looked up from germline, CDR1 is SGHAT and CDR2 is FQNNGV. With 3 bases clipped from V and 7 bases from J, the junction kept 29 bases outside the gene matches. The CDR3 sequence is CASSFPRFRAGKRETYNEQYF. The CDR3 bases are TGTGCCAGCAGCTTCCCACGTTTCCGGGCCGGGAAGCGGGAGACCTACAATGAGCAGTACTTC.

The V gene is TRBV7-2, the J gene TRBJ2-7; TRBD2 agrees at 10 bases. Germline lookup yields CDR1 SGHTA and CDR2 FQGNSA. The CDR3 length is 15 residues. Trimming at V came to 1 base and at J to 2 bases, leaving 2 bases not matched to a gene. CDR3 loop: CASSLVTSGAYEQYF. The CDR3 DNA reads TGTGCCAGCAGCTTAGTTACTAGCGGGGCCTACGAGCAGTACTTC.

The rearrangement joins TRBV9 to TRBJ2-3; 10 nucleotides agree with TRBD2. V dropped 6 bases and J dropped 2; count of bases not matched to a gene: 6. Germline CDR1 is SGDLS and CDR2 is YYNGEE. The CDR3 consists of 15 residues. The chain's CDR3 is CASKIGLADTDTQYF. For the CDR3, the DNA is TGTGCCAGCAAAATTGGACTAGCGGACACAGATACGCAGTATTTT. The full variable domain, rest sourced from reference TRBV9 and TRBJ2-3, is DSGVTQTPKHLITATGQRVTLRCSPRSGDLSVYWYQQSLDQGLQFLIQYYNGEERAKGNILERFSAQQFPDLHSELNLSSLELGDSALYFCASKIGLADTDTQYFGPGTRLTVL.

For the CDR3, the DNA is TGTGCCAGCAGCTTGGAGGTGCGCACAGATACGCAGTATTTT. Its translation: CASSLEVRTDTQYF. This chain links TRBV5-8 with TRBJ2-3; D is ambiguous. Trimming removed 0 bases from V and 1 base from J, with 6 bases in between. The germline gives CDR1 SGHTS, CDR2 YDEGEE. The length of the CDR3 is 14 residues.

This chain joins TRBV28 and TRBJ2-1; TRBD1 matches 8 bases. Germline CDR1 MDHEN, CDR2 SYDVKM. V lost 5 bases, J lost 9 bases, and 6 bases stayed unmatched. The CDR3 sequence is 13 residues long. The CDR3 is CASSGQGRGEQFF. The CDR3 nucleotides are TGTGCCAGCAGTGGACAGGGCAGGGGTGAGCAGTTCTTC. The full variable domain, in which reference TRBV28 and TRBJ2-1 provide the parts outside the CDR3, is DVKVTQSSRYLVKRTGEKVFLECVQDMDHENMFWYRQDPGLGLRLIYFSYDVKMKEKGDIPEGYSVSREKKERFSLILESASTNQTSMYLCASSGQGRGEQFFGPGTRLTVL.

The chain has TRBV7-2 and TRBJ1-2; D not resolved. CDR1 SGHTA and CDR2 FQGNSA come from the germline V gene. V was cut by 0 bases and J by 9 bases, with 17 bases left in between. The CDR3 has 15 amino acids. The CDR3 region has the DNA TGTGCCAGCAGCTTAGCGGCGACCGAGAACTGGAGCTACACCTTC. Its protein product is CASSLAATENWSYTF.

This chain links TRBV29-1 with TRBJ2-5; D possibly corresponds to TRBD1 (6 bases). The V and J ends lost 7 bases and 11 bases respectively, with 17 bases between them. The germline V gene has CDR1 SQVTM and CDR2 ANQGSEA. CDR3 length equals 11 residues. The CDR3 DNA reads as TGCAGCGCGGGACATAACAATGAGCAGTACTTC. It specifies CSAGHNNEQYF.

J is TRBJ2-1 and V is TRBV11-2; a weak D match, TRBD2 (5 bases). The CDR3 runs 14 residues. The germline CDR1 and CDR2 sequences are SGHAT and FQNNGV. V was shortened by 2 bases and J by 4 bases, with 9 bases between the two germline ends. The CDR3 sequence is CASSLREIYNEQFF. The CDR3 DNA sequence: TGTGCCAGCAGCTTACGGGAAATTTACAATGAGCAGTTCTTC. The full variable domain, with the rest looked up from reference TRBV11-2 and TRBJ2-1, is EAGVAQSPRYKIIEKRQSVAFWCNPISGHATLYWYQQILGQGPKLLIQFQNNGVVDDSQLPKDRFSAERLKGVDSTLKIQPAKLEDSAVYLCASSLREIYNEQFFGPGTRLTVL.

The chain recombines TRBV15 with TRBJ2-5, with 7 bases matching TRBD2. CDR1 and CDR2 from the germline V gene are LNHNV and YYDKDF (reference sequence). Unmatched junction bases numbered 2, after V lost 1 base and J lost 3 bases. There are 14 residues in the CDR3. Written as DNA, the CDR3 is TGTGCCACCAGCAGAGGCCTAGCGGAAGAGACCCAGTACTTC. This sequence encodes CATSRGLAEETQYF.

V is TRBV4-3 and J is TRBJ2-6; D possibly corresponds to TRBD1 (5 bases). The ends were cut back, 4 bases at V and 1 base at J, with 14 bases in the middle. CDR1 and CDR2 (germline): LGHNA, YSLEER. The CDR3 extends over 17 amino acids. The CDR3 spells CASSRETASSGANVLTF. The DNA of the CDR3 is TGCGCCAGCAGCCGCGAGACAGCTAGTTCTGGGGCCAACGTCCTGACTTTC.